This TCR beta chain was obtained from a study of T cells in Graves' hyperthyroidism and ophthalmopathy. Study observations and caveats: From stable hyperthyroidism, ophthalmopathy was set apart by a 13 V-J model.

Amplified regions were TCR beta CDR3 sequences from RNA transcripts. The HTBI primer set drove a first-round RT-PCR of the TCR CDR3. TCRdb analysed the multiplex PCR reads with MiXCR anew, one entry per CDR3 protein. The repertoire holds around 520,000 distinct CDR3 sequences, with roughly 24% as singletons. On this clonotype itself: Its target is not known.

This clonotype was obtained from a woman aged 25-40 years with Graves' ophthalmopathy. Material for sequencing was blood.

CDR3 protein: CATSGIGDRDLQETQYF. The CDR3 nucleotides read TGTGCCACCAGTGGTATCGGAGACAGGGACCTTCAAGAGACCCAGTACTTC. The chain recombines TRBV24-1 with TRBJ2-5, with 7 bases that match TRBD1. The J segment lost 2 bases and the V segment lost 5 bases, leaving 13 bases of the junction unmatched. The V gene's germline CDR1 is KGHDR and CDR2 SFDVKD. This CDR3 contains 17 residues.